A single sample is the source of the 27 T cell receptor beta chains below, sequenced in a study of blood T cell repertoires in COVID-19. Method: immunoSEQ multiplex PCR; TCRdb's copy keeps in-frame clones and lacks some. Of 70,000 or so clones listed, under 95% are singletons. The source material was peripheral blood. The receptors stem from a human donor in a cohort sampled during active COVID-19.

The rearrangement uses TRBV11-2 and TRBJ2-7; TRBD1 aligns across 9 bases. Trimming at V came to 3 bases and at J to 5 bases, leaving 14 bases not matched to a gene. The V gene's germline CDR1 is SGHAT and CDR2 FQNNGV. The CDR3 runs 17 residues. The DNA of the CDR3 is TGTGCCAGCAGCTTCAGGATCTCGACAGGGGGTGGGAACGAGCAGTACTTC. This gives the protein CASSFRISTGGGNEQYF.

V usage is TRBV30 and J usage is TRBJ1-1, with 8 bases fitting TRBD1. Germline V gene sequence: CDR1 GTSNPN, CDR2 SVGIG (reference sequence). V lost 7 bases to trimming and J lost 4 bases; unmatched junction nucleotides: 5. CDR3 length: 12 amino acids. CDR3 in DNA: TGTGCCTTTACGACAGGGGTCACTGAAGCTTTCTTT. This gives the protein CAFTTGVTEAFF.

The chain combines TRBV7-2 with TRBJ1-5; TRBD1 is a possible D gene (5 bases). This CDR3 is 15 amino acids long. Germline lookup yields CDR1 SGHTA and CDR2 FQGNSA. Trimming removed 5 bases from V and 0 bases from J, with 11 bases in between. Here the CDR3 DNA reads TGTGCCAGCAGCGCCGACAGCTCTAGCAATCAGCCCCAGCATTTT. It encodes CASSADSSSNQPQHF.

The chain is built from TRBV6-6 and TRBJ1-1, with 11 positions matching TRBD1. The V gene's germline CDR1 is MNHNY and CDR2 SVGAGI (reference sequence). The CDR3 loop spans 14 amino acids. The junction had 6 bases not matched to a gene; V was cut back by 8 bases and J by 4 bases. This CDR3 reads CASGGTGGGTEAFF. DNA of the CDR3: TGTGCCAGCGGAGGGACAGGGGGGGGCACTGAAGCTTTCTTT.

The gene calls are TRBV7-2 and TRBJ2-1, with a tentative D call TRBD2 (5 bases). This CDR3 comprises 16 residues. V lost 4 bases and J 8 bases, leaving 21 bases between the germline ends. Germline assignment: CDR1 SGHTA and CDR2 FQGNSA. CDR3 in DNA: TGTGCCAGCAGCTCTTCCACAGCGGTCAGAGGGCATGAGCAGTTCTTC. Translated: CASSSSTAVRGHEQFF. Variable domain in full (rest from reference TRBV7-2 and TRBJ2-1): GAGVSQSPSNKVTEKGKDVELRCDPISGHTALYWYRQSLGQGLEFLIYFQGNSAPDKSGLPSDRFSAERTGGSVSTLTIQRTQQEDSAVYLCASSSSTAVRGHEQFFGPGTRLTVL.

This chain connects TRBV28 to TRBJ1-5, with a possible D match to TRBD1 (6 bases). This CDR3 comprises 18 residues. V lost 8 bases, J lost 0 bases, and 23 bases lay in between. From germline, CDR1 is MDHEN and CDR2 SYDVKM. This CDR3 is CASPGGGPENYSNQPQHF. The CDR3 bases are TGTGCCAGCCCGGGAGGGGGTCCCGAAAACTATAGCAATCAGCCCCAGCATTTT.

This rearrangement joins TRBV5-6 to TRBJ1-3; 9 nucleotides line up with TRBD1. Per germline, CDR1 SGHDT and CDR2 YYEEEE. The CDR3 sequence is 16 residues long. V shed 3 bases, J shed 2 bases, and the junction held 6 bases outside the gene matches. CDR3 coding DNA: TGTGCCAGCAGCTGGGGGACAGGGCTTACTGGAAACACCATATATTTT. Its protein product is CASSWGTGLTGNTIYF.

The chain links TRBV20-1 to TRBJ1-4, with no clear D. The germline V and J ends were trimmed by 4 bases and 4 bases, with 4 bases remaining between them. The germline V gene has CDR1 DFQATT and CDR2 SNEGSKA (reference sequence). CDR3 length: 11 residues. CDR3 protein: CSAMYNEKLFF. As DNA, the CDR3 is TGCAGTGCTATGTATAATGAAAAACTGTTTTTT.

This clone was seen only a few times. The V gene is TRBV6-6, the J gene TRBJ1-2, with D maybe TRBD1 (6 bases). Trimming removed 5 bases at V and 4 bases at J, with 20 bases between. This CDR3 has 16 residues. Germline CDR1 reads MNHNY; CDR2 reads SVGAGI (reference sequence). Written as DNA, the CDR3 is TGTGCCAGCAGTCGACAGGCCCATTTCCTGCTCTATGGCTACACCTTC. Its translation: CASSRQAHFLLYGYTF.

The CDR3 loop reads CASSLAQSGQAGNTIYF. CDR3 in DNA: TGTGCCAGCAGCTTAGCCCAGTCGGGACAGGCTGGAAACACCATATATTTT. The chain has TRBV13 and TRBJ1-3; 8 nucleotides match TRBD1. The CDR3 is made up of 17 amino acids. V shed 1 base and J 2 bases; nucleotides not matched to a gene: 7. Germline values: CDR1 PRHDT, CDR2 FYEKMQ (reference sequence).

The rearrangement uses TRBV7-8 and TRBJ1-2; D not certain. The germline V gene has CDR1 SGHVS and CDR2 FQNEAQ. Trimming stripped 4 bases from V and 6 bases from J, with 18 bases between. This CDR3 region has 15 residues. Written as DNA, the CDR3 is TGTGCCAGCAGCTCTTACCCTCCCCCGGGGAATGGCTACACCTTC. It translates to CASSSYPPPGNGYTF.

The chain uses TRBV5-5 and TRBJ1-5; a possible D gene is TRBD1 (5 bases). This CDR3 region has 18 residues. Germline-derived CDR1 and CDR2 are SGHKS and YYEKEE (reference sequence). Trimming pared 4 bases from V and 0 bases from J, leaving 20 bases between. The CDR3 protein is CASSRILRGVDSNQPQHF. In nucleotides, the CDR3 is TGTGCCAGCAGCCGGATCCTGCGGGGGGTCGATAGCAATCAGCCCCAGCATTTT.

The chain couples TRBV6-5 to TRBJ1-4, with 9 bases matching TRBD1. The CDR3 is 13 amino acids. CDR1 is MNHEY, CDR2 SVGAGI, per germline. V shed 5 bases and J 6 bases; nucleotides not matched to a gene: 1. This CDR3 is CASSTGGDEKLFF. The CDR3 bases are TGTGCCAGCAGTACAGGGGGCGATGAAAAACTGTTTTTT.

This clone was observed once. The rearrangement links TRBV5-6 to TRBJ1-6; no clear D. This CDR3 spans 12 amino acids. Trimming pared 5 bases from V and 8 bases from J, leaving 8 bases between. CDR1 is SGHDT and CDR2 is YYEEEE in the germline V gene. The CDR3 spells CASRIRDSPLHF. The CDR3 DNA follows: TGTGCCAGCAGAATCCGGGATTCACCCCTCCACTTT.

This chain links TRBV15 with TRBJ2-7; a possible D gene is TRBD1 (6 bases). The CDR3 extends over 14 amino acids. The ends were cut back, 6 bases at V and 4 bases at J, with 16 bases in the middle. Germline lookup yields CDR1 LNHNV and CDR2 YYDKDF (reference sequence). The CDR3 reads CATSHSGTPYEQYF. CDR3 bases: TGTGCCACCAGTCATTCCGGGACACCGTACGAGCAGTACTTC.

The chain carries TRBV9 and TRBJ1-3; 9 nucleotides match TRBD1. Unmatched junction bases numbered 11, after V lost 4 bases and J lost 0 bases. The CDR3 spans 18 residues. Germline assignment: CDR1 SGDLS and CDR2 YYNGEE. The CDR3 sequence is CASSPHTMDRGSGNTIYF. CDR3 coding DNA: TGTGCCAGCAGCCCTCACACCATGGACAGGGGCTCTGGAAACACCATATATTTT. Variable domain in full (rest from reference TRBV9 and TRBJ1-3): DSGVTQTPKHLITATGQRVTLRCSPRSGDLSVYWYQQSLDQGLQFLIQYYNGEERAKGNILERFSAQQFPDLHSELNLSSLELGDSALYFCASSPHTMDRGSGNTIYFGEGSWLTVV.

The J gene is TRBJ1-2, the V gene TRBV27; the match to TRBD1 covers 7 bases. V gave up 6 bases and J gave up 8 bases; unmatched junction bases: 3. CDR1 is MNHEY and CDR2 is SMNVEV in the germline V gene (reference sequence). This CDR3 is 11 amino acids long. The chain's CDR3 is CASRGGGGYTF. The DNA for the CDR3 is TGTGCCAGCAGAGGGGGCGGGGGCTACACCTTC.

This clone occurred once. Written as DNA, the CDR3 is TGTGCCAGCTCTTCGACCCGCAGGCCCATATACGAGCAGTACTTC. This gives the protein CASSSTRRPIYEQYF. The chain joins TRBV3-1 (or the pseudogene TRBV3-2) to TRBJ2-7; D is unresolved. Germline V gene data show CDR1 as LGHDT and CDR2 as YNNKEL (reference sequence). The CDR3 sequence is 15 residues long. The V and J ends lost 8 bases and 4 bases respectively, with 21 bases between them.

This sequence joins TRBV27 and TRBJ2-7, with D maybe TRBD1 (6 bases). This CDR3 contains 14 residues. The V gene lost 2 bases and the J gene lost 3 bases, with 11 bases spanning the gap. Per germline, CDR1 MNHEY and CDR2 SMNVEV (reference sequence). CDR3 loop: CASSLRSQGYEQYF. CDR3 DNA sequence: TGTGCCAGCAGTTTACGCTCACAGGGCTACGAGCAGTACTTC.

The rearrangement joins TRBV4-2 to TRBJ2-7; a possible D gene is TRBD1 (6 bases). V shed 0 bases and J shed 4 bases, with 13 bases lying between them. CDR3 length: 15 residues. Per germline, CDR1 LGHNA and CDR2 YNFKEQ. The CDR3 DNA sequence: TGTGCCAGCAGCCAAGACGGGCAGGGGTTATACGAGCAGTACTTC. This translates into CASSQDGQGLYEQYF.

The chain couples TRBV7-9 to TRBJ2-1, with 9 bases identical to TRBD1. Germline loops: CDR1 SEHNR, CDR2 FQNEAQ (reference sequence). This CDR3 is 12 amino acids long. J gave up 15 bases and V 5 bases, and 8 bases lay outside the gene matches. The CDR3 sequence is CASSPGGTGWFF. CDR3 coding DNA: TGTGCCAGCAGCCCAGGAGGGACAGGGTGGTTCTTC.

This CDR3 is CASSGQGSAEAFF. Here the CDR3 DNA reads TGTGCCAGCAGCGGACAGGGTTCGGCTGAAGCTTTCTTT. This chain uses TRBV5-5 with TRBJ1-1; 8 positions agree with TRBD1. Losses at the gene ends were 4 bases for V and 6 bases for J; bases not matched to a gene: 5. There are 13 residues in the CDR3. Germline V CDR1 and CDR2: SGHKS, YYEKEE (reference sequence).

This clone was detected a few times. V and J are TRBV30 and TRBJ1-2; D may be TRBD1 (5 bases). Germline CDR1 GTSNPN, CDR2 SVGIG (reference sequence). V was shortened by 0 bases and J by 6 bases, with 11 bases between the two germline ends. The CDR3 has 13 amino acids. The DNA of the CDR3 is TGTGCCTGGAGTGTAAACAGGCCTAATGGCTACACCTTC. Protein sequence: CAWSVNRPNGYTF.

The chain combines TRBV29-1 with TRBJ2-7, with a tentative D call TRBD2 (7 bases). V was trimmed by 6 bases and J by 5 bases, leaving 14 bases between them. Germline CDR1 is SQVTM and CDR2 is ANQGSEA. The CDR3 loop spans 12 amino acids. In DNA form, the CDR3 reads TGCAGCGTAACGGGGGGCCGGAACGAGCAGTACTTC. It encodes CSVTGGRNEQYF.

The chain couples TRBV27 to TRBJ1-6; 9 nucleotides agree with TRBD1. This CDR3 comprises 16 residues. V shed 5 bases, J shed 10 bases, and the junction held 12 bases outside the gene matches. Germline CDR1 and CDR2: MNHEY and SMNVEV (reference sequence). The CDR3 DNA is TGTGCCAGCAGTCTGATCCCCGGGACAGGGAACTCACCCCTCCACTTT. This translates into CASSLIPGTGNSPLHF.

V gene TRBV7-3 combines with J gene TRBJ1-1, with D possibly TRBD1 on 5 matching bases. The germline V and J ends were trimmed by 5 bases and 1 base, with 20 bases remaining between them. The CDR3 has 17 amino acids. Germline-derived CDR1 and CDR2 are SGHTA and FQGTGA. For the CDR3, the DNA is TGTGCCAGCAGCCTAAATGCCGCGCAGGGTACGAACACTGAAGCTTTCTTT. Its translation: CASSLNAAQGTNTEAFF.

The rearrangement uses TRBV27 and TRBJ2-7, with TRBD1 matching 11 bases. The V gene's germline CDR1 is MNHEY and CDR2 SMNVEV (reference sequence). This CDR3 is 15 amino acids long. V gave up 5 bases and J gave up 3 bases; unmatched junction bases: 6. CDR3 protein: CASSHTGTGGYEQYF. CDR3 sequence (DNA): TGTGCCAGCAGTCATACCGGGACAGGGGGCTACGAGCAGTACTTC.